These 25 T cell receptor beta chains were sequenced from one sample in a study of blood T cell repertoires in COVID-19. The method was immunoSEQ multiplex PCR; TCRdb's version includes in-frame clones alone and lacks a portion of them. The profile shows 160,000 or so clones, 87% of them singletons. What was sequenced was PBMCs or T cells enriched from blood (not recorded which). These TCRs come from a human donor with acute COVID-19. The donor label of this sample is uncertain.

Only one count was recorded for this clone. The chain carries TRBV6-5 and TRBJ2-5; a weak D match, TRBD1 (5 bases). The CDR3 is 14 amino acids. Trimming cost V 0 bases and J 5 bases, with 10 bases left between them. Germline CDR1 is MNHEY and CDR2 is SVGAGI. In DNA form, the CDR3 reads TGTGCCAGCAGTTACTCGGCAGGGTTGGAGACCCAGTACTTC. Its protein product is CASSYSAGLETQYF.

Concerning this clone: Other DNA sequences in this specimen translate into the identical CDR3. The rearrangement uses TRBV5-1 and TRBJ2-3; D is ambiguous. The V gene's germline CDR1 is SGHRS and CDR2 YFSETQ. Deletions cut 0 bases from V and 6 bases from J, with 5 bases between. This CDR3 comprises 12 residues. CDR3 sequence reads: CASSLVRDTQYF. The CDR3 DNA sequence: TGCGCCAGCAGCTTGGTGCGGGATACGCAGTATTTT.

The gene calls are TRBV19 and TRBJ1-2, with D possibly TRBD1 on 5 matching bases. V was trimmed by 5 bases and J by 4 bases, leaving 14 bases between them. Germline-derived CDR1 and CDR2 are LNHDA and SQIVND (reference sequence). This CDR3 is 14 amino acids long. CDR3 coding DNA: TGTGCCAGTAGTGCGGGGGACGGTTCCTATGGCTACACCTTC. The encoded protein is CASSAGDGSYGYTF.

CDR3 protein: CATSDTGGKGDQPQHF. As DNA, the CDR3 is TGTGCCACCAGTGATACAGGGGGAAAGGGGGATCAGCCCCAGCATTTT. The chain employs TRBV24-1 and TRBJ1-5; 8 nucleotides agree with TRBD1. The CDR3 is 16 residues long. The V and J ends lost 3 bases and 5 bases, in that order; junction bases with no gene match: 8. The germline CDR1 and CDR2 sequences are KGHDR and SFDVKD.

The chain uses TRBV2 and TRBJ2-7, with TRBD2 matching over 12 bases. The J segment lost 1 base and the V segment lost 6 bases, leaving 10 bases of the junction unmatched. The CDR3 is 17 amino acids. Germline V lookup: CDR1 SNHLY, CDR2 FYNNEI. This CDR3 reads CASSRGLAGGGSYEQYF. The DNA for the CDR3 is TGTGCCAGCAGCAGGGGACTAGCGGGCGGAGGTTCCTACGAGCAGTACTTC.

The chain joins TRBV24-1 to TRBJ2-4; TRBD1 matches 9 bases. J was trimmed by 9 bases and V by 5 bases; bases with no gene match: 1. This CDR3 is 12 amino acids long. The germline V gene has CDR1 KGHDR and CDR2 SFDVKD. The CDR3 DNA reads as TGTGCCACCAGTGGGACAGGGGTCATTCAGTACTTC. Residues: CATSGTGVIQYF.

This rearrangement joins TRBV10-2 to TRBJ2-1; 10 bases map to TRBD2. This CDR3 has 15 residues. The germline V gene has CDR1 WSHSY and CDR2 SAAADI. In DNA form, the CDR3 reads TGCGCAACCCGGCCAGCGGGGGGGGCCTACAATGAGCAGTTCTTC. This translates into CATRPAGGAYNEQFF.

CDR3 in DNA: TGTGCCAGCAGTCAATCCGCCGGGACAGGGGCTCCCTACGAGCAGTACTTC. It yields the protein CASSQSAGTGAPYEQYF. The chain combines TRBV21-1 with TRBJ2-7; the table assigns TRBD1, which was not confirmed against the DNA. TRBV21-1 is a recognized pseudogene. This CDR3 has 17 residues.

The rearrangement joins TRBV11-2 to TRBJ2-7, with 11 bases matching TRBD2. Germline V gene sequence: CDR1 SGHAT, CDR2 FQNNGV. The CDR3 runs to 15 residues. J gave up 5 bases and V 5 bases, and 8 bases lay outside the gene matches. The CDR3 bases are TGTGCCAGCAGCCCTCTAGCGGGGGGACGTAACGAGCAGTACTTC. Its translation: CASSPLAGGRNEQYF.

This chain connects TRBV2 to TRBJ2-4; D perhaps matches TRBD1 (5 bases). This CDR3 has 14 amino acids. V lost 8 bases to trimming and J lost 0 bases, with 11 bases between them. Germline V gives CDR1 SNHLY, CDR2 FYNNEI. The CDR3 is CASGAGKAKNIQYF. CDR3 nucleotide sequence: TGTGCCAGCGGGGCAGGAAAAGCCAAAAACATTCAGTACTTC. The full variable domain, completed using reference TRBV2 and TRBJ2-4, is EPEVTQTPSHQVTQMGQEVILRCVPISNHLYFYWYRQILGQKVEFLVSFYNNEISEKSEIFDDQFSVERPDGSNFTLKIRSTKLEDSAMYFCASGAGKAKNIQYFGAGTRLSVL.

The chain employs TRBV6-5 and TRBJ1-1, with 7 positions matching TRBD1. The CDR3 sequence is 14 residues long. With 7 bases clipped from V and 1 base from J, the junction kept 6 bases outside the gene matches. The V gene's germline CDR1 is MNHEY and CDR2 SVGAGI. The CDR3 region is CASKGGLRNTEAFF. CDR3 nucleotides: TGTGCCAGCAAAGGGGGCTTAAGGAACACTGAAGCTTTCTTT.

J is TRBJ1-1 and V is TRBV5-1, with a tentative D call TRBD1 (5 bases). The CDR3 contains 13 residues. V was cut by 6 bases and J by 6 bases, with 15 bases left in between. Germline values: CDR1 SGHRS, CDR2 YFSETQ. CDR3 sequence (DNA): TGCGCCAGCATGGGGAAACAGGAATCTGAAGCTTTCTTT. Protein product: CASMGKQESEAFF. Variable domain in full (rest from reference TRBV5-1 and TRBJ1-1): KAGVTQTPRYLIKTRGQQVTLSCSPISGHRSVSWYQQTPGQGLQFLFEYFSETQRNKGNFPGRFSGRQFSNSRSEMNVSTLELGDSALYLCASMGKQESEAFFGQGTRLTVV.

For this clone: Other DNA sequences of this sample code for an identical CDR3. The gene calls are TRBV7-9 and TRBJ2-2; 7 bases align to TRBD2. V lost 3 bases to trimming and J lost 2 bases; unmatched junction nucleotides: 3. Germline CDR1 reads SEHNR; CDR2 reads FQNEAQ (reference sequence). This CDR3 region has 15 residues. CDR3 nucleotide sequence: TGTGCCAGCAGCTTGGGAGGGGCTAACACCGGGGAGCTGTTTTTT. Translation gives CASSLGGANTGELFF.

This clone was seen only a few times. The chain recombines TRBV11-2 with TRBJ2-1, with D possibly being TRBD2 (5 bases). Between the trimmed V and J ends, which lost 7 bases and 4 bases, there was a span of 14 bases. CDR1 and CDR2 from the germline V gene are SGHAT and FQNNGV. The CDR3 sequence is 14 residues long. CDR3 sequence: CASTPGAAYNEQFF. CDR3 in DNA: TGTGCCAGCACCCCAGGAGCGGCTTACAATGAGCAGTTCTTC.

The V gene is TRBV6-6, the J gene TRBJ1-5; D unresolved. The V end was cut by 0 bases, the J end by 3 bases, with 9 bases between. This CDR3 has 15 residues. Germline V gene sequence: CDR1 MNHNY, CDR2 SVGAGI (reference sequence). CDR3 nucleotides: TGTGCCAGCAGTTACTCGGCCGGGGACAATCAGCCCCAGCATTTT. Protein product: CASSYSAGDNQPQHF.

This clone is a singleton in its sample. This chain uses TRBV27 with TRBJ2-1, with TRBD2 as a possible D gene (6 bases). V was clipped by 4 bases and J by 4 bases, with 14 bases between them. CDR1 and CDR2 (germline): MNHEY, SMNVEV (reference sequence). The CDR3 spans 15 residues. Written as DNA, the CDR3 is TGTGCCAGCAGTTCACCGGGACTGGGATACAATGAGCAGTTCTTC. This sequence encodes CASSSPGLGYNEQFF.

The J gene is TRBJ2-1, the V gene TRBV24-1, with D unresolved. CDR3 size: 16 residues. Germline V gene sequence: CDR1 KGHDR, CDR2 SFDVKD. Between the trimmed V and J ends, which lost 4 bases and 0 bases, there was a span of 12 bases. As DNA, the CDR3 is TGTGCCACCAGTGACTCCCACCCGAGCTCCTACAATGAGCAGTTCTTC. It codes for CATSDSHPSSYNEQFF.

The V and J genes are TRBV2 and TRBJ1-1; weak D call: TRBD1 (5 bases). CDR3 length: 15 amino acids. Trimming cost V 5 bases and J 4 bases, with 17 bases left between them. CDR1 is SNHLY and CDR2 is FYNNEI in the germline V gene. The CDR3 sequence: CASSTRPGRGTEAFF. The CDR3 bases are TGTGCCAGCAGTACTAGACCAGGGAGGGGCACTGAAGCTTTCTTT.

This chain links TRBV10-1 with TRBJ2-5, with D perhaps matching TRBD2 (6 bases). Between the trimmed V and J ends, which lost 7 bases and 3 bases, there was a span of 21 bases. There are 16 residues in the CDR3. CDR1 is WNHNN, CDR2 SYGVQD, per germline (reference sequence). In DNA form, the CDR3 reads TGCGCCAGCACGGGGAGGCCCAGTAAAACCGAAGAGACCCAGTACTTC. Translating it yields CASTGRPSKTEETQYF.

This chain joins TRBV6-5 and TRBJ1-1; D may be TRBD1 (5 bases). This CDR3 has 15 residues. V lost 0 bases, J lost 1 base, and 9 bases lay in between. Per germline, CDR1 MNHEY and CDR2 SVGAGI. CDR3 DNA sequence: TGTGCCAGCAGTTACTCAGGGCAGGGGAACACTGAAGCTTTCTTT. Translation: CASSYSGQGNTEAFF.

The J gene is TRBJ1-2, the V gene TRBV7-2; no definite D call. Germline V gene lookup returns CDR1 SGHTA and CDR2 FQGNSA. Deletions cut 5 bases from V and 8 bases from J, with 15 bases between. The CDR3 spans 13 residues. As DNA, the CDR3 is TGTGCCAGCAGCGAAGAGGGCAGATGGGGCTACACCTTC. Encoded protein: CASSEEGRWGYTF.

The CDR3 DNA sequence: TGTGCCAGCAGTCGGCTCGCGGGGGACGAGCAGTACTTC. Translating it yields CASSRLAGDEQYF. The gene calls are TRBV11-2 and TRBJ2-7, with 7 bases that match TRBD2. The CDR3 loop spans 13 amino acids. V trimming: 6 bases; J trimming: 5 bases; junction bases outside the gene matches: 7. Germline V gene data show CDR1 as SGHAT and CDR2 as FQNNGV. The full variable domain, rest sourced from reference TRBV11-2 and TRBJ2-7, is EAGVAQSPRYKIIEKRQSVAFWCNPISGHATLYWYQQILGQGPKLLIQFQNNGVVDDSQLPKDRFSAERLKGVDSTLKIQPAKLEDSAVYLCASSRLAGDEQYFGPGTRLTVT.

The chain joins TRBV21-1 to TRBJ2-7; no check of the table's D call, TRBD1, against the DNA was made. TRBV21-1 is reported as a pseudogene. This CDR3 comprises 14 residues. CDR3 amino acids: CASSLGQVPYEQYF. In DNA, the CDR3 is TGTGCCAGCAGCCTTGGACAGGTTCCCTACGAGCAGTACTTC.

The sample holds a few counts of this clone. V gene TRBV10-3 combines with J gene TRBJ1-2; maybe TRBD1 (6 bases). Trimming cost V 0 bases and J 2 bases, with 16 bases left between them. Germline lookup yields CDR1 ENHRY and CDR2 SYGVKD. This CDR3 is built from 17 residues. This CDR3 reads CAISESGQIFKNYGYTF. The CDR3 coding sequence is TGTGCCATCAGTGAGTCAGGACAGATATTTAAAAACTATGGCTACACCTTC.

V is TRBV6-6 and J is TRBJ1-6; D is ambiguous. The length of the CDR3 is 15 residues. V lost 7 bases to trimming and J lost 7 bases, with 17 bases between them. Germline assignment: CDR1 MNHNY and CDR2 SVGAGI (reference sequence). CDR3: CASKEGGEANSPLHF. CDR3 DNA: TGTGCCAGCAAGGAGGGCGGGGAGGCCAATTCACCCCTCCACTTT.